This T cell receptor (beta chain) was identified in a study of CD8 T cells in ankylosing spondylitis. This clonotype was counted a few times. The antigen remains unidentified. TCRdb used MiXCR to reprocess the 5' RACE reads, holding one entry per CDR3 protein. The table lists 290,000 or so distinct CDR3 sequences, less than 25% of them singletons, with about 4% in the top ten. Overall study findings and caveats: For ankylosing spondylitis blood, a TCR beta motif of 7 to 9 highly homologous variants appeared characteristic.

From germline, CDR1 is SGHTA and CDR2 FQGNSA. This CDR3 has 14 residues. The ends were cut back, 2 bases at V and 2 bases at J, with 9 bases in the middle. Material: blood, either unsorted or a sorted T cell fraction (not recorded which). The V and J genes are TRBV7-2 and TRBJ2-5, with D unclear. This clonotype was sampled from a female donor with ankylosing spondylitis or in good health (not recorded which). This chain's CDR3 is CASSLRSSQETQYF. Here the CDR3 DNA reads TGTGCCAGCAGCTTACGAAGCAGTCAAGAGACCCAGTACTTC. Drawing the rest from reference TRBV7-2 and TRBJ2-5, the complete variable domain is GAGVSQSPSNKVTEKGKDVELRCDPISGHTALYWYRQSLGQGLEFLIYFQGNSAPDKSGLPSDRFSAERTGGSVSTLTIQRTQQEDSAVYLCASSLRSSQETQYFGPGTRLLVL.